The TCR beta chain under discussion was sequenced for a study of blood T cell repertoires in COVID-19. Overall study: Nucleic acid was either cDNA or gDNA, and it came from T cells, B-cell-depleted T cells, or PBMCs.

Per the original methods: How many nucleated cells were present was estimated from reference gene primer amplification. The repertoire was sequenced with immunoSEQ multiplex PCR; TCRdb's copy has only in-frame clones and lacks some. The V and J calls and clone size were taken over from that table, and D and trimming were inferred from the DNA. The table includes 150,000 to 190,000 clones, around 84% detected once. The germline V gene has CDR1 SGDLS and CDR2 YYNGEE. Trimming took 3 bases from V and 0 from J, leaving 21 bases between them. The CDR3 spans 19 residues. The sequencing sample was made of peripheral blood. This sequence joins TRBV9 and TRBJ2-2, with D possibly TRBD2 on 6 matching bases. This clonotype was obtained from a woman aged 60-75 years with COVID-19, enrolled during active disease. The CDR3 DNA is TGTGCCAGCAGCGCCGGGGGAGGACACCTAACCTCGAACACCGGGGAGCTGTTTTTT. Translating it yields CASSAGGGHLTSNTGELFF.